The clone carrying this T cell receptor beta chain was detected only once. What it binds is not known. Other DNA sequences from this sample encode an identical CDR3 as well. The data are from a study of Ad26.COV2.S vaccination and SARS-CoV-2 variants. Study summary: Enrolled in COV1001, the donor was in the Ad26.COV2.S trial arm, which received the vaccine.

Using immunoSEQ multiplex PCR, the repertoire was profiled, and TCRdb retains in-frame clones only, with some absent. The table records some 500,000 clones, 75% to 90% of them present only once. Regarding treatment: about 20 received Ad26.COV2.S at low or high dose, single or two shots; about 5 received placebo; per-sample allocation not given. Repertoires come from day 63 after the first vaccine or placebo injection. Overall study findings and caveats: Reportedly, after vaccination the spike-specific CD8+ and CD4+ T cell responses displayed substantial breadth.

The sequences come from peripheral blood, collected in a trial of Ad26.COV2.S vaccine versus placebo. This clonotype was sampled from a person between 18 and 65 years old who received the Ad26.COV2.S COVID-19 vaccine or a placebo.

CDR3 loop: CATSDPNTEAFF. The CDR3 DNA is TGTGCCACCTCCGACCCGAACACTGAAGCTTTCTTT. V and J are TRBV24-1 and TRBJ1-1; D remains ambiguous. Germline assignment: CDR1 KGHDR and CDR2 SFDVKD. This CDR3 is built from 12 residues. Between the trimmed V and J ends, which lost 9 bases and 1 base, there was a span of 8 bases.